The 8 T cell receptor beta chains below were found in one sample sequenced in a study of cytomegalovirus exposure and HLA in healthy donors. Sequencing used immunoSEQ multiplex PCR; TCRdb keeps in-frame clones, though not all of them. This repertoire shows about 240,000 clones, approximately 83% found once; its top ten account for over 0.95%. The sample taken for sequencing was PBMCs. These receptors were obtained from a woman aged 25 to 39 in good health and CMV-seropositive.

The chain recombines TRBV29-1 with TRBJ2-7; 9 positions match TRBD1. Germline CDR1 is SQVTM and CDR2 is ANQGSEA. The CDR3 length is 14 residues. V lost 6 bases and J lost 2; bases outside the gene matches: 8. CDR3 residues: CSVKPGTGTYEQYF. The CDR3 DNA sequence: TGCAGCGTGAAGCCCGGGACAGGGACCTACGAGCAGTACTTC.

CDR3 protein: CASSPTSGSGETQYF. The CDR3 nucleotides are TGTGCCAGCAGTCCTACTAGCGGGAGCGGTGAGACCCAGTACTTC. V gene TRBV27 combines with J gene TRBJ2-5; 11 nucleotides match TRBD2. From germline, CDR1 is MNHEY and CDR2 SMNVEV (reference sequence). With V trimmed by 5 bases and J by 5 bases, 7 bases remained unmatched. The CDR3 spans 15 residues.

The chain joins TRBV5-8 to TRBJ2-7, with a possible D match to TRBD2 (7 bases). The V gene's germline CDR1 is SGHTS and CDR2 YDEGEE. CDR3 length: 15 amino acids. V was shortened by 7 bases and J by 3 bases, with 20 bases between the two germline ends. In DNA form, the CDR3 reads TGTGCCAGCGACCTTATAGGGGGGGCTTTCTACGAGCAGTACTTC. Encoded protein: CASDLIGGAFYEQYF. The variable domain in full, completed from reference TRBV5-8 and TRBJ2-7, reads EAGVTQSPTHLIKTRGQQATLRCSPISGHTSVYWYQQALGLGLQFLLWYDEGEERNRGNFPPRFSGRQFPNYSSELNVNALELEDSALYLCASDLIGGAFYEQYFGPGTRLTVT.

The chain uses TRBV11-2 and TRBJ2-2; TRBD2 aligns across 10 bases. Per germline, CDR1 SGHAT and CDR2 FQNNGV. J lost 7 bases, V lost 3 bases, and 8 bases had no gene match. This CDR3 region has 16 residues. The CDR3 reads CASSFPSGSINGELFF. The CDR3 DNA follows: TGTGCCAGCAGCTTTCCTAGCGGGAGTATAAACGGGGAGCTGTTTTTT.

The CDR3 spells CASSLSPTASSYNEQFF. CDR3 DNA sequence: TGTGCCAGCAGCTTATCTCCTACAGCCAGCTCCTACAATGAGCAGTTCTTC. The rearrangement links TRBV7-9 to TRBJ2-1; D gene ambiguous. Germline V gene lookup returns CDR1 SEHNR and CDR2 FQNEAQ (reference sequence). Trimming cost V 2 bases and J 0 bases, with 14 bases left between them. This CDR3 spans 17 amino acids.

The chain employs TRBV5-6 and TRBJ2-7, with 9 bases that match TRBD1. The CDR3 covers 14 residues. Germline CDR1 reads SGHDT; CDR2 reads YYEEEE. With V trimmed by 2 bases and J by 6 bases, 6 bases remained unmatched. The CDR3 bases are TGTGCCAGCAGCTTCCGGGACAGGGTCCGCGAGCAGTACTTC. Translated, it gives CASSFRDRVREQYF.

V is TRBV27 and J is TRBJ1-1; 8 nucleotides line up with TRBD1. V was pared by 6 bases and J by 1 base, with 4 bases of the junction left unmatched. The CDR3 spans 14 residues. The germline V gene encodes CDR1 MNHEY and CDR2 SMNVEV (reference sequence). CDR3 bases: TGTGCCAGCAGACCCGGACAGGGGAACACTGAAGCTTTCTTT. Its protein product is CASRPGQGNTEAFF.

The chain uses TRBV6-5 and TRBJ1-5; TRBD1 is a possible D gene (6 bases). Germline V lookup: CDR1 MNHEY, CDR2 SVGAGI. This CDR3 is built from 15 residues. Trimming took off 2 bases at V and 5 bases at J, with 13 bases between the two ends. The CDR3 here is CASSYRRGADQPQHF. The CDR3 nucleotides are TGTGCCAGCAGTTACCGTCGGGGGGCCGATCAGCCCCAGCATTTT.